These 7 T cell receptor beta chains originate from one sample sequenced in a study of shared clonotypes between healthy human individuals. CD8 cells classed as naive were CD45RO-negative and positively selected for CCR7, excluding terminally differentiated effector memory CD45RA+ cells. The protocol was immunoSEQ multiplex PCR, while the TCRdb copy is restricted to in-frame clones and leaves out a portion. There are millions of clones in the sample; 85% to 95% occur only once, and 0.85% to 1.3% lies in the top ten. Source material: naive CD8+ T cells sorted from blood. The receptors stem from a man in his late teens or twenties in good health.

The J gene is TRBJ2-3, the V gene TRBV7-2; possible D gene TRBD1, 5 bases. CDR1 and CDR2 (germline): SGHTA, FQGNSA. V lost 4 bases to trimming and J lost 4 bases, with 12 bases between them. The CDR3 consists of 14 residues. The CDR3 protein is CASSSGQDPDTQYF. The CDR3 DNA reads TGTGCCAGCAGCTCCGGACAAGATCCAGATACGCAGTATTTT.

The V and J genes are TRBV10-3 and TRBJ2-1; D remains ambiguous. The CDR3 totals 15 residues. V was clipped by 2 bases and J by 8 bases, with 16 bases between them. CDR1 ENHRY and CDR2 SYGVKD come from the germline V gene. CDR3 nucleotide sequence: TGTGCCATCAGTGAGCCCCAGACCCGTCAGTATGAGCAGTTCTTC. It codes for CAISEPQTRQYEQFF.

The chain is built from TRBV4-3 and TRBJ2-1; D is uncertain. The CDR3 has 13 residues. Trimming removed 0 bases at V and 8 bases at J, with 8 bases between. Per germline, CDR1 LGHNA and CDR2 YSLEER. CDR3 nucleotide sequence: TGCGCCAGCAGCCAAGAGCTTGCGGATGAGCAGTTCTTC. Its translation: CASSQELADEQFF.

This clone is a singleton in its sample. This sequence joins TRBV27 and TRBJ2-1, with TRBD2 identical over 13 bases. CDR3 size: 19 residues. CDR1 and CDR2 from the germline V gene are MNHEY and SMNVEV (reference sequence). The ends lost 4 bases at V and 0 bases at J; junction bases unmatched: 9. In DNA form, the CDR3 reads TGTGCCAGCAGTTCGGGACTAGCGGGAATAGTCGGCTCCTACAATGAGCAGTTCTTC. Amino acid sequence: CASSSGLAGIVGSYNEQFF.

With respect to this clone: Other nucleotide sequences from this sample produce the same CDR3. The chain has TRBV4-3 and TRBJ2-3; D not certain. The germline CDR1 and CDR2 sequences are LGHNA and YSLEER. CDR3 length: 13 residues. The V and J ends lost 4 bases and 0 bases respectively, with 5 bases between them. The DNA for the CDR3 is TGCGCCAGCAGCCCCCCGAGCACAGATACGCAGTATTTT. As protein: CASSPPSTDTQYF.

J is TRBJ2-2 and V is TRBV7-9; no reliable D call. Germline CDR1 reads SEHNR; CDR2 reads FQNEAQ (reference sequence). Between the trimmed V and J ends, which lost 5 bases and 1 base, there was a span of 11 bases. The CDR3 consists of 15 residues. The CDR3 here is CASSPPLENTGELFF. As DNA, the CDR3 is TGTGCCAGCAGCCCACCTCTAGAGAACACCGGGGAGCTGTTTTTT.

This rearrangement joins TRBV5-1 to TRBJ2-5; D remains ambiguous. This CDR3 spans 12 amino acids. V gave up 0 bases and J gave up 5 bases, with 5 bases separating them. The germline V gene has CDR1 SGHRS and CDR2 YFSETQ. The CDR3, as DNA: TGCGCCAGCAGCTTGGAGTGGGAGACCCAGTACTTC. This codes for CASSLEWETQYF.